Listed here are 20 T cell receptor beta chains from one sample, sequenced in a study of T cell repertoires in cytomegalovirus infection. One entry per CDR3 protein results from TCRdb running MiXCR on the reads. The sample has around 280,000 distinct CDR3 sequences, 9.6% seen once. The sample was PBMCs. The receptor set was obtained from a human donor in good health (CMV status not recorded). Some clones in this sample may be carry-over from other donors' samples.

This chain joins TRBV12-3 or TRBV12-4 and TRBJ2-1; 8 nucleotides match TRBD1. Trimming at V came to 6 bases and at J to 8 bases, leaving 3 bases not matched to a gene. This CDR3 contains 12 residues. In DNA form, the CDR3 reads TGTGCCAGCAGAGGGACAGGCGATGAGCAGTTCTTC. Its protein is CASRGTGDEQFF.

The chain has TRBV5-6 and TRBJ2-7; D not resolved. This CDR3 has 13 residues. V dropped 2 bases and J dropped 5 bases, with 11 bases sitting between them. CDR1 is SGHDT and CDR2 is YYEEEE in the germline V gene. CDR3 DNA sequence: TGTGCCAGCAGCTTCTTGGAGAGCGACGAGCAGTACGTC. This encodes CASSFLESDEQYV.

In this sample, this clonotype turned up many times. The rearrangement uses TRBV7-8 and TRBJ2-7, with TRBD1 identical over 8 bases. The germline gives CDR1 SGHVS, CDR2 FQNEAQ. The ends lost 0 bases at V and 2 bases at J; junction bases unmatched: 6. The CDR3 has 16 residues. The CDR3, as DNA: TGTGCCAGCAGCTTAGCGAGGGCAGGGGGCCCCTACGAGCAGTACGTC. Its translation: CASSLARAGGPYEQYV.

This clonotype was seen ten or more times. The chain recombines TRBV2 with TRBJ1-1, with TRBD1 matching over 7 bases. The CDR3 runs 14 residues. V trimming: 5 bases; J trimming: 4 bases; junction bases outside the gene matches: 7. Germline CDR1 and CDR2: SNHLY and FYNNEI. This CDR3 is CASSMTGFVTEAFF. In nucleotides, the CDR3 is TGTGCCAGCAGTATGACAGGGTTTGTCACTGAAGCTTTCTTT.

This clonotype was counted at least ten times. V is TRBV6-5 and J is TRBJ1-1; TRBD1 might be the D (5 bases). The CDR3 length is 14 residues. The germline gives CDR1 MNHEY, CDR2 SVGAGI. V was clipped by 5 bases and J by 2 bases, with 12 bases between them. CDR3 region: CASSLRRGNTEAFF. The CDR3 region has the DNA TGTGCCAGCAGTCTTAGAAGGGGAAACACTGAAGCTTTCTTT.

CDR3: CASSLGGGGGGELFF. DNA for the CDR3: TGTGCCAGCAGTTTAGGCGGTGGGGGCGGCGGGGAGCTGTTTTTT. The V and J genes are TRBV27 and TRBJ2-2, with D possibly matching TRBD1 (6 bases). CDR1 and CDR2 (germline): MNHEY, SMNVEV (reference sequence). The V end was cut by 2 bases, the J end by 7 bases, with 14 bases between. This CDR3 comprises 15 residues.

Many counts were recorded for this clonotype. The chain is built from TRBV2 and TRBJ1-5; no reliable D call. The CDR3 loop spans 14 amino acids. V was shortened by 5 bases and J by 5 bases, with 13 bases between the two germline ends. Germline values: CDR1 SNHLY, CDR2 FYNNEI. CDR3 sequence (DNA): TGTGCCAGCAGTCTGATGGGGAGGCATCAGCCCCAGCATTTT. Its protein is CASSLMGRHQPQHF.

At least ten counts were recorded for this clonotype. The chain employs TRBV6-2 or TRBV6-3 and TRBJ2-3; TRBD1 is a possible D gene (6 bases). V was trimmed by 6 bases and J by 1 base, leaving 17 bases between them. Germline lookup yields CDR1 MNHEY and CDR2 SVGEGT. The CDR3 extends over 16 amino acids. The CDR3 sequence is CASRRQDSVGTDTQYF. CDR3 nucleotides: TGTGCCAGCAGAAGACAGGATTCGGTGGGCACAGATACGCAGTATTTT.

This rearrangement joins TRBV27 to TRBJ2-1; the D gene is possibly TRBD1 (5 bases). From germline, CDR1 is MNHEY and CDR2 SMNVEV (reference sequence). Trimming took off 6 bases at V and 0 bases at J, with 12 bases between the two ends. CDR3 length equals 15 residues. CDR3 sequence: CASSDDSFSYNEQFF. The CDR3 DNA is TGTGCCAGCAGCGACGACAGTTTCTCCTACAATGAGCAGTTCTTC.

This clonotype has only a few counts. The rearrangement joins TRBV25-1 to TRBJ1-2; D is unresolved. The V end was cut by 7 bases, the J end by 5 bases, with 17 bases between. Per germline, CDR1 MGHDK and CDR2 SYGVNS. This CDR3 is 14 amino acids long. The CDR3 DNA reads as TGTGCCAGCAATTGGACTTCAACGGGGTATGGCTACACCTTC. Its protein product is CASNWTSTGYGYTF.

This clonotype showed up many times. The V and J genes are TRBV7-8 and TRBJ1-1; D unresolved. Germline-derived CDR1 and CDR2 are SGHVS and FQNEAQ. V shed 5 bases and J shed 3 bases, with 10 bases lying between them. The CDR3 consists of 13 residues. CDR3 protein: CASSNRRDTEAFF. CDR3 nucleotide sequence: TGTGCCAGCAGCAATCGGAGGGACACTGAAGCTTTCTTT. The full variable domain, in which reference TRBV7-8 and TRBJ1-1 provide the parts outside the CDR3, is GAGVSQSPRYKVAKRGQDVALRCDPISGHVSLFWYQQALGQGPEFLTYFQNEAQLDKSGLPSDRFFAERPEGSVSTLKIQRTQQEDSAVYLCASSNRRDTEAFFGQGTRLTVV.

This clonotype turned up a few times. The genes are TRBV27 and TRBJ1-5; 11 bases agree with TRBD1. In germline, CDR1 is MNHEY, CDR2 SMNVEV (reference sequence). The length of the CDR3 is 16 residues. V shed 2 bases, J shed 6 bases, and the junction held 6 bases outside the gene matches. The chain's CDR3 is CASSLGTGGRGQPQHF. The CDR3 coding sequence is TGTGCCAGCAGTTTAGGGACAGGGGGTAGGGGTCAGCCCCAGCATTTT.

This clonotype occurred a few times. The chain carries TRBV3-1 and TRBJ2-2, with 11 bases fitting TRBD2. Trimming removed 5 bases from V and 6 bases from J; junction bases left unmatched: 8. From germline, CDR1 is LGHDT and CDR2 YNNKEL (reference sequence). The CDR3 extends over 16 amino acids. Written as DNA, the CDR3 is TGTGCCAGCAGCTACCCGGGACTAGCGGTTCCCGGGGAGCTGTTTTTT. Translation: CASSYPGLAVPGELFF.

The chain carries TRBV7-9 and TRBJ2-3; D perhaps matches TRBD2 (6 bases). CDR3 length: 13 amino acids. V lost 6 bases and J lost 4, with 11 bases in between. In germline, CDR1 is SEHNR, CDR2 FQNEAQ (reference sequence). This chain's CDR3 is CASRGGIADTQYF. CDR3 nucleotides: TGTGCCAGCAGGGGGGGAATAGCAGATACGCAGTATTTT.

This clonotype was found many times. V gene TRBV6-6 combines with J gene TRBJ2-3; TRBD2 is a possible D gene (6 bases). The CDR3 is 14 amino acids. The V and J ends lost 5 bases and 4 bases respectively, with 13 bases between them. Germline values: CDR1 MNHNY, CDR2 SVGAGI (reference sequence). CDR3 sequence reads: CASSTGGRADTQYF. The CDR3 DNA sequence: TGTGCCAGCAGTACCGGGGGAAGGGCAGATACGCAGTATTTT.

This clonotype was seen repeatedly, ten times or more. The chain combines TRBV28 with TRBJ2-4, with D hard to call. The V end lost 5 bases, the J end lost 4 bases, and 3 bases lay between the germline ends. This CDR3 has 11 residues. Germline loops: CDR1 MDHEN, CDR2 SYDVKM. The DNA of the CDR3 is TGTGCCAGCAGTCAGAAAAACATTCAGTACTTC. Translated, it gives CASSQKNIQYF.

This clonotype was counted many times. The chain links TRBV7-6 to TRBJ2-5, with 7 nucleotides matching TRBD2. The trim removed 2 bases at V and 4 bases at J, leaving 4 bases unmatched. CDR3 length: 14 residues. The germline V gene encodes CDR1 SGHVS and CDR2 FNYEAQ. In nucleotides, the CDR3 is TGTGCCAGCAGCTTATTCAGCGGGGCAGAGACCCAGTACTTC. It translates to CASSLFSGAETQYF.

This clonotype was seen only a few times. This chain links TRBV5-1 with TRBJ2-7, with 8 bases aligning to TRBD2. Germline V gene sequence: CDR1 SGHRS, CDR2 YFSETQ. V trimming: 4 bases; J trimming: 0 bases; junction bases outside the gene matches: 3. CDR3 length equals 14 residues. The CDR3 region is CASSRGTSSYEQYF. CDR3 nucleotide sequence: TGCGCCAGCAGCCGCGGGACTAGCTCCTACGAGCAGTACTTC.

In this sample, this clonotype turned up many times. J is TRBJ2-7 and V is TRBV7-2; weak D call: TRBD2 (6 bases). The CDR3 extends over 14 amino acids. The germline V and J ends were trimmed by 5 bases and 0 bases, with 11 bases remaining between them. Germline CDR1 SGHTA, CDR2 FQGNSA. The CDR3 here is CASSPGRISYEQYF. CDR3 coding DNA: TGTGCCAGCAGCCCGGGGAGGATCTCCTACGAGCAGTACTTC. Together with reference TRBV7-2 and TRBJ2-7, the CDR3 gives the full variable domain: GAGVSQSPSNKVTEKGKDVELRCDPISGHTALYWYRQSLGQGLEFLIYFQGNSAPDKSGLPSDRFSAERTGGSVSTLTIQRTQQEDSAVYLCASSPGRISYEQYFGPGTRLTVT.

This clonotype was observed many times. The chain recombines TRBV29-1 with TRBJ2-1, with D perhaps matching TRBD2 (7 bases). The CDR3 runs 14 residues. From germline, CDR1 is SQVTM and CDR2 ANQGSEA. The V end was cut by 5 bases, the J end by 7 bases, with 18 bases between. As DNA, the CDR3 is TGCAGCGTTTTAAGTCCTGGGAGGGGGAATGAGCAGTTCTTC. This codes for CSVLSPGRGNEQFF.